The 10 T cell receptor beta chains below all came from one sample that was sequenced in a study of Ad26.COV2.S vaccination and SARS-CoV-2 variants (dated by TCRdb to 2020 to 2023). This specimen's treatment or condition label, interpreted: 15 to 20 received Ad26.COV2.S at low or high dose, single or two shots; 5 received placebo; per-sample allocation not given. For vaccine and placebo recipients, repertoires were sequenced using samples collected on day 63 after the first injection. The protocol used for the library was the immunoSEQ multiplex PCR assay. Imported from immuneACCESS, the table was reduced by TCRdb to in-frame sequences with V and J called. These copies leave out some clones; in studies compared against another copy, an unresolved V gene accounts for under half, and the cause of the remainder is not known. The sample contains 300,000 to 350,000 clones, about 90% of them found a single time. Over 5% of the sample comes from the top ten.

The input for sequencing was peripheral blood, taken in a trial of Ad26.COV2.S vaccine versus placebo. These receptors all come from a person aged 18-60 years who received the Ad26.COV2.S COVID-19 vaccine or a placebo.

The chain combines TRBV4-3 with TRBJ2-1, with 8 nucleotides matching TRBD2. CDR1 and CDR2 from the germline V gene are LGHNA and YSLEER. The CDR3 is made up of 13 amino acids. V shed 7 bases and J 8 bases; nucleotides not matched to a gene: 7. In nucleotides, the CDR3 is TGCGCCAGCAAGGCGGGAGGAGCGGATGAGCAGTTCTTC. Its translation is CASKAGGADEQFF.

The chain links TRBV7-2 to TRBJ2-5; 10 bases fit TRBD2. CDR1 is SGHTA and CDR2 is FQGNSA in the germline V gene. The CDR3 runs to 16 residues. V lost 4 bases, J lost 0 bases, and 5 bases stayed unmatched. Written as DNA, the CDR3 is TGTGCCAGCAGCTACCCGCTAGCGGGGGACCAAGAGACCCAGTACTTC. Translating gives CASSYPLAGDQETQYF.

The rearrangement joins TRBV5-1 to TRBJ2-7; TRBD1 agrees at 12 bases. The CDR3 loop spans 15 amino acids. J lost 5 bases, V lost 4 bases, and 7 bases had no gene match. Germline CDR1 is SGHRS and CDR2 is YFSETQ. DNA for the CDR3: TGCGCCAGCAGCCGAGGGACAGGGGGCGGCGACGAGCAGTACGTC. This gives the protein CASSRGTGGGDEQYV.

The CDR3 DNA follows: TGCGCCAGCAGGAGTTCCCTAGGGCGGAACACTGAAGCTTTCTTT. Encoded protein: CASRSSLGRNTEAFF. The V call is TRBV10-2, the J call TRBJ1-1; D call uncertain. The CDR3 runs 15 residues. V was cut by 6 bases and J by 1 base, with 15 bases left in between. Germline CDR1 is WSHSY and CDR2 is SAAADI.

This clone was recorded once. CDR3 DNA sequence: TGTGCCAGCAGCACCGGGACAGCGAGCTCCTACAATGAGCAGTTCTTC. It codes for CASSTGTASSYNEQFF. The chain uses TRBV6-2 or TRBV6-3 and TRBJ2-1; 7 bases align to TRBD1. V lost 6 bases, J lost 0 bases, and 8 bases stayed unmatched. The germline V gene encodes CDR1 MNHEY and CDR2 SVGEGT. The CDR3 length is 16 residues.

V is TRBV2 and J is TRBJ2-1; D possibly matches TRBD1 or TRBD2 (5 bases each). The CDR3 consists of 13 residues. V gave up 10 bases and J gave up 8 bases, with 18 bases separating them. The germline gives CDR1 SNHLY, CDR2 FYNNEI. The CDR3 region has the DNA TGTGCCACCTCCCGGGGCTTGGCTGATGAGCAGTTCTTC. It is translated as CATSRGLADEQFF. The whole variable domain, remainder taken from reference TRBV2 and TRBJ2-1, is EPEVTQTPSHQVTQMGQEVILRCVPISNHLYFYWYRQILGQKVEFLVSFYNNEISEKSEIFDDQFSVERPDGSNFTLKIRSTKLEDSAMYFCATSRGLADEQFFGPGTRLTVL.

This clone was observed once. This chain uses TRBV25-1 with TRBJ2-3; maybe TRBD2 (7 bases). Germline lookup yields CDR1 MGHDK and CDR2 SYGVNS. Trimming stripped 8 bases from V and 5 bases from J, with 17 bases between. The CDR3 is made up of 14 amino acids. CDR3 region: CASASSGGRDTQYF. In DNA, the CDR3 is TGTGCCAGCGCCAGTTCGGGGGGCCGAGATACGCAGTATTTT.

The chain couples TRBV5-1 to TRBJ2-7; D gene uncertain. Germline V lookup: CDR1 SGHRS, CDR2 YFSETQ. CDR3 length equals 16 residues. Between the trimmed V and J ends, which lost 1 base and 0 bases, there was a span of 14 bases. In nucleotides, the CDR3 is TGCGCCAGCAGCTTGAACGTCCCCTTGGGCTCCTACGAGCAGTACTTC. Its protein is CASSLNVPLGSYEQYF. Full variable domain (outside the CDR3, taken from reference TRBV5-1 and TRBJ2-7): KAGVTQTPRYLIKTRGQQVTLSCSPISGHRSVSWYQQTPGQGLQFLFEYFSETQRNKGNFPGRFSGRQFSNSRSEMNVSTLELGDSALYLCASSLNVPLGSYEQYFGPGTRLTVT.

This clone has more than one count but fewer than ten. This chain connects TRBV18 to TRBJ1-1; perhaps TRBD1 as D (6 bases). Trimming pared 3 bases from V and 8 bases from J, leaving 13 bases between. Germline CDR1 KGHSH, CDR2 LQKENI. The CDR3 runs to 13 residues. The CDR3 region has the DNA TGTGCCAGCTCACCCTTTGGACAGATAGAAGCTTTCTTT. It encodes CASSPFGQIEAFF.

This clone was seen only a few times. The chain combines TRBV2 with TRBJ1-3, with D uncertain. Trimming left V 4 bases short and J 5 bases short, with 12 bases between. Germline CDR1 SNHLY, CDR2 FYNNEI. This CDR3 is built from 14 residues. DNA for the CDR3: TGTGCCAGCAGTGCCCCTGGGATGAGAAACACCATATATTTT. Amino acid sequence: CASSAPGMRNTIYF.